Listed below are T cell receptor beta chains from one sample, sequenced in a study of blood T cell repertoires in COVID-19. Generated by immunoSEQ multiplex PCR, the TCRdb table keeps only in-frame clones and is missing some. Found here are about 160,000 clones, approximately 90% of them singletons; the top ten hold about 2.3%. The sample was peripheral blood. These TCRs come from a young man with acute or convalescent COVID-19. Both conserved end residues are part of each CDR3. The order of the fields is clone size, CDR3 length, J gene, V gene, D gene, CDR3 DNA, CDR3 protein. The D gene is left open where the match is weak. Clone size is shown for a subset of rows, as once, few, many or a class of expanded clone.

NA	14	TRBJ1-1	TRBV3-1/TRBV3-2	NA	TGTGCCAGCAGCCAAGCCTACGGGAACACTGAAGCTTTCTTT	CASSQAYGNTEAFF
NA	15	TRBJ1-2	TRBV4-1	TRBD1	TGCGCCAGCAGCCAAGTCACAGGGGCGGACTATGGCTACACCTTC	CASSQVTGADYGYTF
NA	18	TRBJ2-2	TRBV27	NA	TGTGCCAGCAGTCCGAACCCCCCGACCGGGATCGAAAATGGGGAGCTGTTTTTT	CASSPNPPTGIENGELFF
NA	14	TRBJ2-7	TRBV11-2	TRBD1	TGTGCCAGCAGCCCGGACAGGGGGCCGGGGGAGCAGTACTTC	CASSPDRGPGEQYF
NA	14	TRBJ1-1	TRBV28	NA	TGTGCCAGCAGTTCTACAGGAGAGAACACTGAAGCTTTCTTT	CASSSTGENTEAFF
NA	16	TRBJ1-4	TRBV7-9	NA	TGTGCCAGCAGCTTAGCTCTCATAGGGACACAAGAAAAACTGTTTTTT	CASSLALIGTQEKLFF
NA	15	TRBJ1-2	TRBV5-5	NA	TGTGCCAGCAGCTTGCGGGGGTCAGCGTCTGATGGCTACACCTTC	CASSLRGSASDGYTF
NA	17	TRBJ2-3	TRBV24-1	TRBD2	TGTGCCACCAGTGATTTGATGACTAGCGGGGAGTTGGATACGCAGTATTTT	CATSDLMTSGELDTQYF
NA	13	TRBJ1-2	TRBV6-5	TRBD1	TGTGCCAGCAGTCCGGACAGGGGAGGTGGCTACACCTTC	CASSPDRGGGYTF
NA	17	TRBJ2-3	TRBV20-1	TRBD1	TGCAGTGCTAGTTCATTCAGGGGGACATGGACCACAGATACGCAGTATTTT	CSASSFRGTWTTDTQYF
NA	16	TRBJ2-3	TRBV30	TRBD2	TGTGCCTGGAGTGTACGCGGGGGGCTTTACGGAGATACGCAGTATTTT	CAWSVRGGLYGDTQYF
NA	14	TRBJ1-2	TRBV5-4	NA	TGTGCCAGCAGCCTCAACAGGGCGGACTATGGCTACACCTTC	CASSLNRADYGYTF
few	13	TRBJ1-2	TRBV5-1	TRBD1	TGCGCCAGCAGGGGACAGGCAGGGGACGGCTACACCTTC	CASRGQAGDGYTF
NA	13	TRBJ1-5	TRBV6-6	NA	TGTGCCAGCCGGGGGGTCCTCAATCAGCCCCAGCATTTT	CASRGVLNQPQHF
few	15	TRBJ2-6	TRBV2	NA	TGTGCCAGCAGGACAGGTTCCTCTGGGGCCAACGTCCTGACTTTC	CASRTGSSGANVLTF
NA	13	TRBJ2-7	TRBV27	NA	TGTGCCAGCAGTTTATCTCCAGGGATCGAGCAGTACTTC	CASSLSPGIEQYF
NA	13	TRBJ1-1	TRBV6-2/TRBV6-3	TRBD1	TGTGCCAGCAGCAAACAAGAACAGGGGAGGGCTTTCTTT	CASSKQEQGRAFF
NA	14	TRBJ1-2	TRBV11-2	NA	TGTGCCAGCAGCTTGAGGAGTCTGGAATATGGCTACACCTTC	CASSLRSLEYGYTF
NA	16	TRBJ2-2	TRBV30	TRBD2	TGTGCCTGGGGGGGACTAGCGGGGCAGAACACCGGGGAGCTGTTTTTT	CAWGGLAGQNTGELFF
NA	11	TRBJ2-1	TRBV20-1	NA	TGCAGTGCGAGCGTCGACAATGAGCAGTTCTTC	CSASVDNEQFF
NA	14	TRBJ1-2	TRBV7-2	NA	TGTGCCAGCAGCCCCAACAGGGACCCGCATGGCTACACCTTC	CASSPNRDPHGYTF
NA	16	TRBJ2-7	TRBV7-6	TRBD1	TGTGCCAGCAGCTTAGCCCTGGACAGGGGTTCTGGGGAGCAGTACTTC	CASSLALDRGSGEQYF
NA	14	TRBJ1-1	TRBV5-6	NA	TGTGCCAGCAGCCATGGACAGCTGAACACTGAAGCTTTCTTT	CASSHGQLNTEAFF
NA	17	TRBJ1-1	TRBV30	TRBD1	TGTGCCTGGACCACGGCAGGACAGGGGGCGAGGTACACTGAAGCTTTCTTT	CAWTTAGQGARYTEAFF
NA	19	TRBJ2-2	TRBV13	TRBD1	TGTGCCAGCAGCTTAGAGGCACGGTACGCCGGGACAGTCACCGGGGAGCTGTTTTTT	CASSLEARYAGTVTGELFF
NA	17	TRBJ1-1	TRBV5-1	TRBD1	TGCGCCAGCAGCTTGGTTGGGACAGGGGCCATGAACACTGAAGCTTTCTTT	CASSLVGTGAMNTEAFF
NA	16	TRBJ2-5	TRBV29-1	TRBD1	TGCAGCGTTGAAACCGGGACAGGGTCAATCCAAGAGACCCAGTACTTC	CSVETGTGSIQETQYF
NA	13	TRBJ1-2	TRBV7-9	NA	TGTGCCAGCAGCTACGACTCCCTAGGCGGCTACACCTTC	CASSYDSLGGYTF
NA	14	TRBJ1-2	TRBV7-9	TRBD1	TGTGCCAGCAAGACACAGGGGGCGGGGTATGGCTACACCTTC	CASKTQGAGYGYTF
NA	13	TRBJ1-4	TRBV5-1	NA	TGCGCCAGCAGCCCAGGGGTAGGCGAAAAACTGTTTTTT	CASSPGVGEKLFF
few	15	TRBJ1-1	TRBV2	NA	TGTGCCAGCAACCGAAACGACCTCGTGGGCTCCGAAGCTTTCTTT	CASNRNDLVGSEAFF
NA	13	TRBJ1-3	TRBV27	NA	TGTGCCAGCAGTTTTGTGGGCGGAAACACCATATATTTT	CASSFVGGNTIYF
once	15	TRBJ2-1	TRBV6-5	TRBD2	TGTGCCAGCAGTTACTCCAGGACTAGCAGGAATGAGCAGTTCTTC	CASSYSRTSRNEQFF
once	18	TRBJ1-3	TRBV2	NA	TGTGCCAGCAGTGAATGGGGGGAATCTTCTCTCTCTGGAAACACCATATATTTT	CASSEWGESSLSGNTIYF
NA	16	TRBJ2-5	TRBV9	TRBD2	TGTGCCAGCAGCGGACCTAGCGGGGGGGCCCAAGAGACCCAGTACTTC	CASSGPSGGAQETQYF
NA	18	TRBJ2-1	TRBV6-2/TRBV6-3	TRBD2	TGTGCCAGCAGTTACGGTAGGGGCGGGAGGGCCGACTACAATGAGCAGTTCTTC	CASSYGRGGRADYNEQFF
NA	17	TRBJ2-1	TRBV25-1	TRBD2	TGTGCCAGCAGTGAACAAAAACCGGGACTAGCTAACAATGAGCAGTTCTTC	CASSEQKPGLANNEQFF
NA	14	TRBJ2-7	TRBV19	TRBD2	TGTGCCAGTAGTATCACTAGCGGGAACTACGAGCAGTACTTC	CASSITSGNYEQYF
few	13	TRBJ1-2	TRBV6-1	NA	TGTGCCAGCAGTGAAGCCCAGGTAAAGGGCTACACCTTC	CASSEAQVKGYTF
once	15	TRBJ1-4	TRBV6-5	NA	TGTGCCAGCAGTTACTCGGGGGGGGGCGACGAAAAACTGTTTTTT	CASSYSGGGDEKLFF
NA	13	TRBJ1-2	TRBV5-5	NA	TGTGCCAGCAGCTTGGGAGGGTTGAAAGGCTACACCTTC	CASSLGGLKGYTF
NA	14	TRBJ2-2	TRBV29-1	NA	TGCAGCGCACGCCTCCTCGGGAACACCGGGGAGCTGTTTTTT	CSARLLGNTGELFF
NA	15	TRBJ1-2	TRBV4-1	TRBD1	TGCGCCAGCAGCCACTTTGGACAGGGAATATGGGGCTACACCTTC	CASSHFGQGIWGYTF
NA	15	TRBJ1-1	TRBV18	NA	TGTGCCAGCTCACCTTCAGGGATTATAAACACTGAAGCTTTCTTT	CASSPSGIINTEAFF
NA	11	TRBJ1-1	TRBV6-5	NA	TGTGCCAGTAAAACGGACAGAGGAGCTTTCTTT	CASKTDRGAFF
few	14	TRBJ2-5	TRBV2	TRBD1	TGTGCCAGCAGGACCGACAGGGGATGGGAGACCCAGTACTTC	CASRTDRGWETQYF
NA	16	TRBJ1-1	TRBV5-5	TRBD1	TGTGCCAGCAGCCGTACAATGACAGGGTTTGACACTGAAGCTTTCTTT	CASSRTMTGFDTEAFF
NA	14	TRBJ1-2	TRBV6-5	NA	TGTGCCAGCAGTTACTCCTTCGGGACAAATGGCTACACCTTC	CASSYSFGTNGYTF
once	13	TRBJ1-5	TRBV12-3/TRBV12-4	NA	TGTGCCAGCAGCCCCAGGATCCAGCAGCCCCAGCATTTT	CASSPRIQQPQHF
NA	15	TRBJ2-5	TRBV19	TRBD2	TGTGCCAGTAGTAGCCTAGCGGGGGGGCAAGAGACCCAGTACTTC	CASSSLAGGQETQYF
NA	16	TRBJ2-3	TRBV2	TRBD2	TGTGCCAGCAGTGGGCGCGGGAGGGAGAGCACAGATACGCAGTATTTT	CASSGRGRESTDTQYF
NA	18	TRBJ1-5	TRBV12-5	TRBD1	TGTGCTAGTGGTTGGTTCGTGACAGGGGGAGGGAGGGATCAGCCCCAGCATTTT	CASGWFVTGGGRDQPQHF
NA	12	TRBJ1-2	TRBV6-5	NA	TGTGCCAGCAGTTACGGGCCTGATGGCTACACCTTC	CASSYGPDGYTF
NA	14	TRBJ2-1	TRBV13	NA	TGTGCCAGCAGCTTGGGGCGGCCCTACAATGAGCAGTTCTTC	CASSLGRPYNEQFF
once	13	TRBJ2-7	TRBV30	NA	TGTGCCTGGGCGAGAGGCGTATTGGGCGAGCAGTACTTC	CAWARGVLGEQYF
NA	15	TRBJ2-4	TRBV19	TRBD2	TGTGCCAGTAGTAATAGCGGGGGGGCCAAGAACATTCAGTACTTC	CASSNSGGAKNIQYF